This TCR beta chain was documented in a study of OX40 agonist ivuxolimab in advanced cancers. Across the whole study: The treatment was a fully human IgG2 OX40 agonist, ivuxolimab. Study-wide points: At 0.1 to 3.0 mg/kg and by week 6, CD4+ and CD8+ T cells in the blood had expanded clonally. Among T cells, CD8+ cells averaged more expanded clones than CD4+ cells.

Unmatched junction bases numbered 5, after V lost 3 bases and J lost 2 bases. Germline V CDR1 and CDR2: SGDLS, YYNGEE. The CDR3 covers 14 residues. Comment on this clone: Its antigen remains unknown.

TCRdb's table, derived via immunoSEQ multiplex PCR, lists solely in-frame clones and lacks some. The table includes around 94,000 clones, more than 75% detected once. The sequence derives from an adult with an advanced solid tumor such as melanoma, head and neck, liver or kidney cancer. The sample here was CD4+ or CD8+ T cells sorted from blood, taken in a trial of the OX40 agonist ivuxolimab. The J gene is TRBJ2-7, the V gene TRBV9; TRBD1 matches 7 bases. The CDR3 is CASSARQGPYEQYF. CDR3 in DNA: TGTGCCAGCAGCGCCCGACAGGGACCCTACGAGCAGTACTTC.